The 29 T cell receptor beta chains below were found in one sample sequenced in a study of cytomegalovirus exposure and HLA in healthy donors. PCR was performed using 60 Vbeta and 13 Jbeta primers. The repertoire was sequenced with immunoSEQ multiplex PCR; TCRdb's copy has only in-frame clones and lacks some. The sample gives about 150,000 clones, 80% to 85% of which show up once; less than 3.5% is in the top ten. The sequenced sample consisted of PBMCs. These receptors all stem from a woman under 40 in good health and CMV-seronegative.

This clone was seen just once. This chain joins TRBV27 and TRBJ1-2, with 11 positions matching TRBD1. Germline loops: CDR1 MNHEY, CDR2 SMNVEV (reference sequence). This CDR3 region has 14 residues. The J segment lost 7 bases and the V segment lost 3 bases, leaving 4 bases of the junction unmatched. The CDR3 DNA sequence: TGTGCCAGCAGTTTCTGGGGACAGGGGGGTGGCTACACCTTC. Protein sequence: CASSFWGQGGGYTF.

The genes are TRBV6-1 and TRBJ2-6; 7 nucleotides align to TRBD1. J gave up 4 bases and V 7 bases, and 7 bases lay outside the gene matches. Germline loops: CDR1 MNHNS, CDR2 SASEGT. CDR3 length equals 15 residues. The CDR3 region is CASNPTGAGANVLTF. CDR3 nucleotide sequence: TGTGCCAGCAACCCCACAGGGGCAGGGGCCAACGTCCTGACTTTC.

This clone was detected only a few times. Other DNA sequences in the same sample also yield this CDR3. The CDR3 bases are TGTGCCAGTAGTATCCCCAAAAACGGCAGGGGGCCGGCTTTCTTT. Its protein is CASSIPKNGRGPAFF. The genes are TRBV19 and TRBJ1-1; 8 nucleotides line up with TRBD1. Looked up from germline, CDR1 is LNHDA and CDR2 is SQIVND (reference sequence). With V trimmed by 3 bases and J by 11 bases, 14 bases remained unmatched. The CDR3 is 15 amino acids.

The J gene is TRBJ2-1, the V gene TRBV11-2; 9 bases are shared with TRBD1. The trim removed 6 bases at V and 5 bases at J, leaving 5 bases unmatched. The CDR3 is made up of 14 amino acids. Germline CDR1 is SGHAT and CDR2 is FQNNGV. The CDR3 DNA sequence: TGTGCCAGCAGTGGGGGACAGGGCAACAATGAGCAGTTCTTC. Encoded protein: CASSGGQGNNEQFF. Variable domain in full (rest from reference TRBV11-2 and TRBJ2-1): EAGVAQSPRYKIIEKRQSVAFWCNPISGHATLYWYQQILGQGPKLLIQFQNNGVVDDSQLPKDRFSAERLKGVDSTLKIQPAKLEDSAVYLCASSGGQGNNEQFFGPGTRLTVL.

The V and J genes are TRBV7-9 and TRBJ2-7, with a weak D call TRBD2 (5 bases). This CDR3 region has 13 residues. Trimming removed 3 bases at V and 3 bases at J, with 9 bases between. CDR1 is SEHNR, CDR2 FQNEAQ, per germline (reference sequence). DNA of the CDR3: TGTGCCAGCAGCTTGGCAGGACTCTACGAGCAGTACTTC. Its translation is CASSLAGLYEQYF.

The CDR3 protein is CASSYQGQPGANEKLFF. The CDR3 region has the DNA TGTGCCAGCAGCTACCAGGGACAGCCCGGGGCTAATGAAAAACTGTTTTTT. The rearrangement joins TRBV7-2 to TRBJ1-4; 7 nucleotides line up with TRBD1. Germline V gene lookup returns CDR1 SGHTA and CDR2 FQGNSA. Trimming removed 4 bases from V and 3 bases from J; junction bases left unmatched: 11. The CDR3 extends over 17 amino acids.

This clone was seen more than once but under ten times. The chain carries TRBV19 and TRBJ2-7; TRBD2 matches 9 bases. The V gene's germline CDR1 is LNHDA and CDR2 SQIVND (reference sequence). The CDR3 runs to 15 residues. J was trimmed by 3 bases and V by 6 bases; bases with no gene match: 9. As DNA, the CDR3 is TGTGCCAGTAGCCGAGAGGGACTAGCTGGCTACGAGCAGTACTTC. Translation gives CASSREGLAGYEQYF.

This chain links TRBV7-2 with TRBJ2-4; TRBD1 might be the D (6 bases). The V end was cut by 1 base, the J end by 2 bases, with 9 bases between. Germline lookup yields CDR1 SGHTA and CDR2 FQGNSA. The CDR3 is 15 residues long. CDR3: CASSLGQGTKNIQYF. As DNA, the CDR3 is TGTGCCAGCAGCTTAGGTCAGGGGACCAAAAACATTCAGTACTTC.

The chain carries TRBV5-1 and TRBJ2-2; 15 nucleotides align to TRBD2. In germline, CDR1 is SGHRS, CDR2 YFSETQ. After removal of 3 bases from V and 2 bases from J, the junction contained 8 bases not matched to a gene. The CDR3 is made up of 19 amino acids. CDR3 loop: CASSSPRTSGRANTGELFF. CDR3 bases: TGCGCCAGCAGCTCCCCCAGGACTAGCGGGAGGGCCAACACCGGGGAGCTGTTTTTT.

The chain carries TRBV19 and TRBJ1-6, with 7 positions matching TRBD1. This CDR3 region has 14 residues. V shed 3 bases and J 7 bases; nucleotides not matched to a gene: 3. Germline assignment: CDR1 LNHDA and CDR2 SQIVND (reference sequence). Here the CDR3 reads CASSIETGNSPLHF. CDR3 coding DNA: TGTGCCAGTAGTATTGAGACAGGGAATTCACCCCTCCACTTT. The full variable domain, with the rest looked up from reference TRBV19 and TRBJ1-6, is DGGITQSPKYLFRKEGQNVTLSCEQNLNHDAMYWYRQDPGQGLRLIYYSQIVNDFQKGDIAEGYSVSREKKESFPLTVTSAQKNPTAFYLCASSIETGNSPLHFGNGTRLTVT.

This chain links TRBV11-2 with TRBJ1-1; D possibly corresponds to TRBD1 (6 bases). Germline V gene sequence: CDR1 SGHAT, CDR2 FQNNGV. Trimming shortened V by 1 base and J by 10 bases, and 13 bases separated the two germline ends. The CDR3 has 13 amino acids. CDR3 DNA: TGTGCCAGCAGCTTAGGGCAGGGGCCGGGAGCTTTCTTT. The encoded protein is CASSLGQGPGAFF.

V is TRBV7-2 and J is TRBJ2-7; possibly TRBD2 for D (5 bases). V was shortened by 6 bases and J by 5 bases, with 8 bases between the two germline ends. CDR1 and CDR2 (germline): SGHTA, FQGNSA. CDR3 length: 11 residues. This chain's CDR3 is CASSRGNEQYF. In nucleotides, the CDR3 is TGTGCCAGCAGTCGAGGGAACGAGCAGTACTTC.

This clone was recorded only once. CDR3: CASSTGTVSNEKLFF. In DNA form, the CDR3 reads TGTGCCAGCAGCACCGGGACAGTTTCTAATGAAAAACTGTTTTTT. The genes are TRBV5-4 and TRBJ1-4; 7 bases agree with TRBD1. The CDR3 runs 15 residues. Germline values: CDR1 SGHNT, CDR2 YYREEE (reference sequence). V was pared by 4 bases and J by 3 bases, with 6 bases of the junction left unmatched.

The rearrangement links TRBV7-6 to TRBJ1-1, with a tentative D call TRBD1 (6 bases). Trimming took 2 bases from V and 5 from J, leaving 9 bases between them. Germline values: CDR1 SGHVS, CDR2 FNYEAQ. This CDR3 spans 13 amino acids. This chain's CDR3 is CASSLSGVTEAFF. The CDR3 nucleotides read TGTGCCAGCAGCTTATCAGGGGTTACTGAAGCTTTCTTT.

The chain recombines TRBV2 with TRBJ1-2; 11 nucleotides align to TRBD1. The CDR3 runs to 13 residues. CDR1 and CDR2 (germline): SNHLY, FYNNEI. The V segment lost 11 bases and the J segment 9 bases; nucleotides outside the gene matches: 11. The CDR3 nucleotides read TGTGCCTCACGCGGACAGGGGGCTTTTCGCTACACCTTC. As protein: CASRGQGAFRYTF.

The J gene is TRBJ1-5, the V gene TRBV30; D is possibly TRBD1 (6 bases). V was cut by 2 bases and J by 4 bases, with 15 bases left in between. The germline gives CDR1 GTSNPN, CDR2 SVGIG (reference sequence). CDR3 length equals 15 residues. DNA for the CDR3: TGTGCCTGGAGTTCAACAGGGACAAGGAATCAGCCCCAGCATTTT. Its protein product is CAWSSTGTRNQPQHF.

The chain uses TRBV7-9 and TRBJ2-7; D gene ambiguous. CDR1 and CDR2 (germline): SEHNR, FQNEAQ (reference sequence). Trimming stripped 2 bases from V and 2 bases from J, with 10 bases between. The CDR3 runs to 14 residues. CDR3 in DNA: TGTGCCAGCAGCTTACTGGCAGTTGCCTACGAGCAGTACTTC. Translating gives CASSLLAVAYEQYF.

The rearrangement joins TRBV5-1 to TRBJ2-7; TRBD1 aligns across 8 bases. J was trimmed by 3 bases and V by 2 bases; bases with no gene match: 4. Germline V gives CDR1 SGHRS, CDR2 YFSETQ. The CDR3 extends over 14 amino acids. This CDR3 is CASSLQGGHYEQYF. The DNA for the CDR3 is TGCGCCAGCAGCTTACAGGGGGGCCACTACGAGCAGTACTTC.

The chain is built from TRBV29-1 and TRBJ2-7, with D perhaps TRBD2 (6 bases). Per germline, CDR1 SQVTM and CDR2 ANQGSEA. There are 11 residues in the CDR3. Between the trimmed V and J ends, which lost 5 bases and 4 bases, there was a span of 9 bases. The CDR3 loop is CSVTGGYEQYF. CDR3 sequence (DNA): TGCAGCGTTACCGGGGGTTACGAGCAGTACTTC.

This CDR3 reads CAWSRLVSGSGNTIYF. The CDR3 DNA sequence: TGTGCCTGGAGTCGACTAGTTTCGGGCTCTGGAAACACCATATATTTT. The chain is built from TRBV30 and TRBJ1-3; D not certain. Trimming took 2 bases from V and 0 from J, leaving 14 bases between them. The germline CDR1 and CDR2 sequences are GTSNPN and SVGIG (reference sequence). This CDR3 comprises 16 residues. Using reference TRBV30 and TRBJ1-3 for the parts outside the CDR3, the full variable domain is SQTIHQWPATLVQPVGSPLSLECTVEGTSNPNLYWYRQAAGRGLQLLFYSVGIGQISSEVPQNLSASRPQDRQFILSSKKLLLSDSGFYLCAWSRLVSGSGNTIYFGEGSWLTVV.

This clone was detected once. The V call is TRBV6-1, the J call TRBJ2-7; 8 bases are shared with TRBD1. The CDR3 covers 14 residues. CDR1 is MNHNS, CDR2 SASEGT, per germline. V shed 8 bases, J shed 3 bases, and the junction held 9 bases outside the gene matches. CDR3 nucleotides: TGTGCCAGCCGTTCCGGGACAGGACACTACGAGCAGTACTTC. It yields the protein CASRSGTGHYEQYF.

V is TRBV7-2 and J is TRBJ2-7; 16 bases align to TRBD2. The CDR3 is 18 residues long. The V segment lost 3 bases and the J segment 4 bases; nucleotides outside the gene matches: 9. Germline values: CDR1 SGHTA, CDR2 FQGNSA. CDR3 region: CASSFATGTSGGAYEQYF. CDR3 in DNA: TGTGCCAGCAGCTTCGCTACCGGGACTAGCGGGGGGGCGTACGAGCAGTACTTC.

The chain employs TRBV9 and TRBJ2-5, with D maybe TRBD2 (6 bases). In germline, CDR1 is SGDLS, CDR2 YYNGEE. This CDR3 is 13 amino acids long. V dropped 3 bases and J dropped 2 bases, with 8 bases sitting between them. CDR3 region: CASSAGGQETQYF. In nucleotides, the CDR3 is TGTGCCAGCAGCGCCGGGGGTCAAGAGACCCAGTACTTC.

The V call is TRBV5-4, the J call TRBJ2-7; 8 bases line up with TRBD1. After removal of 2 bases from V and 2 bases from J, the junction contained 6 bases not matched to a gene. This CDR3 region has 15 residues. Germline CDR1 and CDR2: SGHNT and YYREEE (reference sequence). CDR3 nucleotide sequence: TGTGCCAGCAGCTTACCTTTGGGACAGGCCTACGAGCAGTACTTC. Translation: CASSLPLGQAYEQYF.

The rearrangement links TRBV4-1 to TRBJ2-2, with 9 bases aligning to TRBD2. CDR3 length: 17 residues. CDR1 is MGHRA, CDR2 YSYEKL, per germline. V shed 1 base and J 2 bases; nucleotides not matched to a gene: 5. CDR3 amino acids: CASSQGSLAGNTGELFF. The CDR3 DNA reads as TGCGCCAGCAGCCAAGGGTCGCTAGCGGGAAACACCGGGGAGCTGTTTTTT.

This clone has a handful of counts. The genes are TRBV19 and TRBJ2-1; weak D call: TRBD2 (6 bases). Trimming shortened V by 3 bases and J by 5 bases, and 17 bases separated the two germline ends. This CDR3 has 16 residues. CDR1 LNHDA and CDR2 SQIVND come from the germline V gene (reference sequence). CDR3 sequence reads: CASSIGGPEFHNEQFF. CDR3 in DNA: TGTGCCAGTAGTATCGGAGGGCCGGAGTTCCACAATGAGCAGTTCTTC.

The chain joins TRBV21-1 to TRBJ1-4; the tabulated D call, TRBD1, remains unverified against the DNA. TRBV21-1 is a pseudogene segment. This CDR3 contains 16 residues. Here the CDR3 reads CASRGTGARTNEKLFF. In DNA form, the CDR3 reads TGTGCCAGCCGGGGGACAGGGGCGAGGACTAATGAAAAACTGTTTTTT.

The chain recombines TRBV7-2 with TRBJ2-1; TRBD2 aligns across 14 bases. Unmatched junction bases numbered 7, after V lost 1 base and J lost 8 bases. The CDR3 is 17 amino acids. CDR1 is SGHTA, CDR2 FQGNSA, per germline. The DNA for the CDR3 is TGTGCCAGCAGCTTAGTGACTAGCGGGAGGGGGAGCGATGAGCAGTTCTTC. Translated: CASSLVTSGRGSDEQFF.

The V gene is TRBV19, the J gene TRBJ2-5; perhaps TRBD1 as D (6 bases). The V gene's germline CDR1 is LNHDA and CDR2 SQIVND (reference sequence). The CDR3 runs to 15 residues. Trimming stripped 0 bases from V and 4 bases from J, with 12 bases between. The CDR3 DNA sequence: TGTGCCAGTAGTATAGATCGCGGCAGGGGAGAGACCCAGTACTTC. As protein: CASSIDRGRGETQYF.